This T cell receptor (beta chain) was obtained from a study of cytomegalovirus exposure and HLA in healthy donors. This CDR3 is built from 13 residues. Deletions cut 9 bases from V and 1 base from J, with 11 bases between. CDR1 and CDR2 from the germline V gene are LNHDA and SQIVND (reference sequence). 60 Vbeta and 13 Jbeta primers were used in PCR. Here immunoSEQ multiplex PCR was the method, and the copy in TCRdb shows in-frame clones only, minus some. The sample holds about 170,000 clones; more than 70% are singletons and the top ten take around 4.1%. The sequenced material came from PBMCs. This receptor was taken from a woman between 45 and 60 years old in good health and CMV-seropositive. V is TRBV19 and J is TRBJ2-3; D perhaps matches TRBD2 (6 bases). The CDR3 loop reads CASRTGGTDTQYF. Written as DNA, the CDR3 is TGTGCCAGCAGAACGGGAGGCACAGATACGCAGTATTTT.